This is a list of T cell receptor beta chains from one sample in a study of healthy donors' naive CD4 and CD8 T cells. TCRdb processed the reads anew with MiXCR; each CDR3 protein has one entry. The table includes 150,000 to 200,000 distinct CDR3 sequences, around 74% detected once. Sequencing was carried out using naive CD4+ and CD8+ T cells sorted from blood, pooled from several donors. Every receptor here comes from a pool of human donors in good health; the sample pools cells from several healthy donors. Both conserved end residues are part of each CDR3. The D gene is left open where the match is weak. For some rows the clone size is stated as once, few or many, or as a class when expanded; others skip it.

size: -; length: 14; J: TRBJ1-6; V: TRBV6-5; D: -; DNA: TGTGCCAGCAGTTACTCTCAGGGCACTTCACCCCTCCACTTT; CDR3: CASSYSQGTSPLHF
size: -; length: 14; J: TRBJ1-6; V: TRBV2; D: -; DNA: TGTGCCAGCAGTGTAGGCCAGGCGAATTCACCCCTCCACTTT; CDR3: CASSVGQANSPLHF
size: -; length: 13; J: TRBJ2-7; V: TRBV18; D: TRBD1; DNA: TGTGCCAGCTCACAGGACAGGACCTACGAGCAGTACTTC; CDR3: CASSQDRTYEQYF
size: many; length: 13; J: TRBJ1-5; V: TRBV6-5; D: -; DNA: TGTGCCAGCAGTTATGGGGGCAATCAGCCCCAGCATTTT; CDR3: CASSYGGNQPQHF
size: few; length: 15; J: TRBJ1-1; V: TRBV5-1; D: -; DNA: TGCGCCAGCAGCTTGGCCGTGGGAGTGGGCACTGAAGCTTTCTTT; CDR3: CASSLAVGVGTEAFF
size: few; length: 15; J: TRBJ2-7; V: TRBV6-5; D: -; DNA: TGTGCCAGCAGTTACGGACAAACAACGACCTACGAGCAGTACTTC; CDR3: CASSYGQTTTYEQYF
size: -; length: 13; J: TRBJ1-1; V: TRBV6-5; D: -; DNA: TGTGCCAGCAGTTCGGGGGGATACACTGAAGCTTTCTTT; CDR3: CASSSGGYTEAFF
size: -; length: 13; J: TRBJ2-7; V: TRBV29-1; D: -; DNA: TGCAGCGTGGTGGGGGACACCTTCTACGAGCAGTACTTC; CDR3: CSVVGDTFYEQYF
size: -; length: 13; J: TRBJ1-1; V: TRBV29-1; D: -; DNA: TGCAGCGCTGGCGGCCAGTTTGGCACTGAAGCTTTCTTT; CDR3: CSAGGQFGTEAFF
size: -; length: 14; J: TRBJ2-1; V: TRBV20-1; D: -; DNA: TGCAGTGCTAGGGCGGGAAGCTCCTACAATGAGCAGTTCTTC; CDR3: CSARAGSSYNEQFF
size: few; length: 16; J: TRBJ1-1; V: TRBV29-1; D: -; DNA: TGCAGCGTGAGATCGCCGACAGAACCGATGAACACTGAAGCTTTCTTT; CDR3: CSVRSPTEPMNTEAFF
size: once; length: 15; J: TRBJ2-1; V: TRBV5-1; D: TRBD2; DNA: TGCGCCAGCAGCCACTCTAGCGGTTCCTACAATGAGCAGTTCTTC; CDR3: CASSHSSGSYNEQFF
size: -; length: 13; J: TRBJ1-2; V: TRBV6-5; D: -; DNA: TGTGCCAGCAGTTCCGGGCCGCGAGGGGGCTACACCTTC; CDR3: CASSSGPRGGYTF
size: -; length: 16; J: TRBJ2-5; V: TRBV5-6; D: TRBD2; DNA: TGTGCCAGCAGCTCCCGTCTCGCGGGAGATTTTGAGACCCAGTACTTC; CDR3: CASSSRLAGDFETQYF
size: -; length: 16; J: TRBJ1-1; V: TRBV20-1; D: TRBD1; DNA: TGCAGTGCTAGAGACACCCCTACAGGGGTGGCCACTGAAGCTTTCTTT; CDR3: CSARDTPTGVATEAFF
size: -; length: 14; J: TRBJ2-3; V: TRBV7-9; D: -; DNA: TGTGCCAGCAGCTTAGAACAGAACACAGATACGCAGTATTTT; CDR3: CASSLEQNTDTQYF
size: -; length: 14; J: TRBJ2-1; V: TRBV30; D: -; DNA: TGTGCCTGGAGAGGCGATAGCTCCTACAATGAGCAGTTCTTC; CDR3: CAWRGDSSYNEQFF
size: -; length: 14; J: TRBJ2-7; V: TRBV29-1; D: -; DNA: TGCAGCTTCTCCACAGGGATTGGCCTATCCGAGCAGTACTTC; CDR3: CSFSTGIGLSEQYF
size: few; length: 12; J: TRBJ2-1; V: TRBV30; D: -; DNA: TGTGCCTGGAGTGCTTGGGTGAATGAGCAGTTCTTC; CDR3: CAWSAWVNEQFF
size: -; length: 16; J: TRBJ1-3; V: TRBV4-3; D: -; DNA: TGCGCCAGCAGCCAAGATTCATCAGGAGCTGGAAACACCATATATTTT; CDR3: CASSQDSSGAGNTIYF
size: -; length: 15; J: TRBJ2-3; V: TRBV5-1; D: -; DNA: TGTGCCAGCAGCATACCCGACAGAGCCCGGGATACGCAGTATTTT; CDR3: CASSIPDRARDTQYF
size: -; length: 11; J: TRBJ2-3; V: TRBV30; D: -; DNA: TGTGCCTGGAACCAAGTTGATACGCAGTATTTT; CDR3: CAWNQVDTQYF
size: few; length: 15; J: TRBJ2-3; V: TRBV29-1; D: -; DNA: TGCAGCGTTGGGGCGGGGCTAGTGGGCACAGATACGCAGTATTTT; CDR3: CSVGAGLVGTDTQYF
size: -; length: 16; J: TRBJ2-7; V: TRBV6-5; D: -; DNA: TGTGCCAGCAGGCGCCCCGGGGAGGGGGGTAGGGCCGAGCAGTACTTC; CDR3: CASRRPGEGGRAEQYF
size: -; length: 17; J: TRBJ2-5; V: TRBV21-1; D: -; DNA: TGTGCCAGCAGCAGCCGGGGGACGTTGAGGTACCAAGAGACCCAGTACTTC; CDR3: CASSSRGTLRYQETQYF
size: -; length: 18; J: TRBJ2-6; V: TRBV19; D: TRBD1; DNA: TGTGCCAGTAGTAGGGCGACAGGGTTGGGTTCTGGGGCCAACGTCCTGACTTTC; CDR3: CASSRATGLGSGANVLTF
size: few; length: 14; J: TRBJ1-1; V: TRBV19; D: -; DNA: TGTGCCAGTAGTAAGTCGGTGATGAACACTGAAGCTTTCTTT; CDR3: CASSKSVMNTEAFF
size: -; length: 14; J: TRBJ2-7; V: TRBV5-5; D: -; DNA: TGTGCCAGCAGCTTGGCTATGACAGACTACGAGCAGTACTTC; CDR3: CASSLAMTDYEQYF
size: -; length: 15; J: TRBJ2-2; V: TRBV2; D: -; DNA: TGTGCCAGCAGTGAACAGGGAGCGAGCACCGGGGAGCTGTTTTTT; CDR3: CASSEQGASTGELFF
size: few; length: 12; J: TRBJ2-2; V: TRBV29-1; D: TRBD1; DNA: TGCAGCGCAGACAGGGTCACCGGGGAGCTGTTTTTT; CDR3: CSADRVTGELFF
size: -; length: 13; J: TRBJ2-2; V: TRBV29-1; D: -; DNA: TGCAGCGTTGACAGGGGAAGCACCGGGGAGCTGTTTTTT; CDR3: CSVDRGSTGELFF
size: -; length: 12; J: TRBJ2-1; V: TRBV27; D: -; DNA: TGTGCCAGCAGTTTATCGGGGAATGAGCAGTTCTTC; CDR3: CASSLSGNEQFF
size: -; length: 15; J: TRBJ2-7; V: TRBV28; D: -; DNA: TGTGCCAGCAGTTCGGACTCAATGAGCTCCTACGAGCAGTACTTC; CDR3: CASSSDSMSSYEQYF
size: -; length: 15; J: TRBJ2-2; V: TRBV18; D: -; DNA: TGTGCCAGCTCACCCAACTCTCTGGTCACCGGGGAGCTGTTTTTT; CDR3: CASSPNSLVTGELFF
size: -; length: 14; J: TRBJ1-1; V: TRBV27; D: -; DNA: TGTGCCAGCAGTTTTGGGGGGATAAACACTGAAGCTTTCTTT; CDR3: CASSFGGINTEAFF
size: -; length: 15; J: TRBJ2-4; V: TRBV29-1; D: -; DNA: TGCAGCGTTGAAGGGAGAAAGGGCGGCAAAAACATTCAGTACTTC; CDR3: CSVEGRKGGKNIQYF
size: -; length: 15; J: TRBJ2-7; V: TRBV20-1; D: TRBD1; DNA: TGCAGTGCTAGAGACCTCCCGGGACAGACCTACGAGCAGTACTTC; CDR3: CSARDLPGQTYEQYF
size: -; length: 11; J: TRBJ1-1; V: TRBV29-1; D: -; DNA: TGCAGCGTATTGGACAACACTGAAGCTTTCTTT; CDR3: CSVLDNTEAFF
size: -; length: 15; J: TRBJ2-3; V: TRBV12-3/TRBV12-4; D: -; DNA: TGTGCCAGCAGTTTAGCAGGATTGGCCACAGATACGCAGTATTTT; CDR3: CASSLAGLATDTQYF
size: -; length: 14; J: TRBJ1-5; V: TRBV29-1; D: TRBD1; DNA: TGCAGCGCCTGGACAGGGAACCGCAATCAGCCCCAGCATTTT; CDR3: CSAWTGNRNQPQHF
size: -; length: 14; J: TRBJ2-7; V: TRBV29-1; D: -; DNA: TGCAGCGTTGAAGAAGGGAGAGGTTCCTACGAGCAGTACTTC; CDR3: CSVEEGRGSYEQYF
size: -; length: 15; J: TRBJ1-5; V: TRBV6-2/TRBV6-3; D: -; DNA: TGTGCCAGCAGTCCCCGGACAGAGAGCAATCAGCCCCAGCATTTT; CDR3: CASSPRTESNQPQHF
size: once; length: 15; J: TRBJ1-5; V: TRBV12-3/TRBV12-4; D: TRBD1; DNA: TGTGCCAGCAGTTCCGGGACAGGGTTGCTCCAGCCCCAGCATTTT; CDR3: CASSSGTGLLQPQHF
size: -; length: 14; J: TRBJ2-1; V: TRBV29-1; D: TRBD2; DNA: TGCAGCGCCCGAAGGCTAGCGGGAGTGCATGAGCAGTTCTTC; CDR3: CSARRLAGVHEQFF
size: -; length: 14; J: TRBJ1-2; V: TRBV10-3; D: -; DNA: TGTGCCATCAGTGAGTCGTTCACCAACTATGGCTACACCTTC; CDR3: CAISESFTNYGYTF
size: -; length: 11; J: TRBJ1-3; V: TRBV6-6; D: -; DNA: TGTGCTACCCTGGGTGGAAACACCATATATTTT; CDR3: CATLGGNTIYF